This T cell receptor beta chain originates from a study of cytomegalovirus exposure and HLA in healthy donors. Study in general: The roughly 120 million unique TCR beta sequences, from about 180 million T cells, were found by an earlier analysis. Overall study findings and caveats: As immune exposure information, only CMV serostatus was available.

Vbeta (60) and Jbeta (13) primers were used in the PCR. The repertoire was sequenced with immunoSEQ multiplex PCR; TCRdb's copy has only in-frame clones and lacks some. The sample holds about 180,000 clones; around 82% are singletons and the top ten take around 5.7%. Healthy bone marrow donors made up the cohort. As regards this clone: As yet, its antigen is unknown.

Germline values: CDR1 SNHLY, CDR2 FYNNEI. Trimming left V 5 bases short and J 4 bases short, with 7 bases between. The CDR3 is 12 amino acids. The receptor's source is a man aged 35 to 55 in good health and CMV-seronegative. The chain employs TRBV2 and TRBJ2-3; maybe TRBD1 (5 bases). Sequenced: PBMCs. CDR3 residues: CASSQGPDTQYF. In DNA form, the CDR3 reads TGTGCCAGCAGTCAGGGCCCAGATACGCAGTATTTT.